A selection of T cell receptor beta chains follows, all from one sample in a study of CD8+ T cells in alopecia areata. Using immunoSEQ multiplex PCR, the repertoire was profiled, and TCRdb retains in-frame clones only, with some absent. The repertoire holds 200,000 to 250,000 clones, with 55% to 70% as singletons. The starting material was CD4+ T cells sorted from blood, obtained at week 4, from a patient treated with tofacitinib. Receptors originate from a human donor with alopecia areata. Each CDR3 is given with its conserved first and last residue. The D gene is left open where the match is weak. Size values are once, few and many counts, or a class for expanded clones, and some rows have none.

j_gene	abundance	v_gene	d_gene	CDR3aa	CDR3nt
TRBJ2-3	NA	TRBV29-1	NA	CSVEVWASRRTDTQYF	TGCAGCGTTGAAGTGTGGGCTAGTCGGCGCACAGATACGCAGTATTTT
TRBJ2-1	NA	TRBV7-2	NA	CASSLIGTRNEQFF	TGTGCCAGCAGCTTAATAGGGACAAGAAATGAGCAGTTCTTC
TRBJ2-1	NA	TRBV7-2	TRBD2	CASSTYLAGQFF	TGTGCCAGCAGCACCTACCTAGCGGGGCAGTTCTTC
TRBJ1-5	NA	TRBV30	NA	CAWSLWGLGQPQHF	TGTGCCTGGAGTCTATGGGGGTTGGGTCAGCCCCAGCATTTT
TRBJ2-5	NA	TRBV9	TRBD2	CASSVYSGGAGETQYF	TGTGCCAGCAGCGTATATAGCGGGGGGGCCGGGGAGACCCAGTACTTC
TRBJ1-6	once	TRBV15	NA	CATSRVGEGNSPLHF	TGTGCCACCAGCAGAGTTGGGGAAGGGAATTCACCCCTCCACTTT
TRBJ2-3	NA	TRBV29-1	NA	CSLFWADTQYF	TGCAGCTTGTTTTGGGCAGATACGCAGTATTTT
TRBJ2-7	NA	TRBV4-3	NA	CASSQGSGPYEQYF	TGCGCCAGCAGCCAGGGAAGCGGGCCCTACGAGCAGTACTTC
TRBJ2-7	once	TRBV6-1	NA	CASSEAGGSYEQYF	TGTGCCAGCAGTGAAGCAGGGGGGTCCTACGAGCAGTACTTC
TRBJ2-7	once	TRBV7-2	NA	CASSSGRYEQYF	TGTGCCAGCAGTTCTGGACGGTACGAGCAGTACTTC
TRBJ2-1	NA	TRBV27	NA	CASSFRGSGDEQFF	TGTGCCAGCAGTTTCAGGGGTTCAGGGGATGAGCAGTTCTTC
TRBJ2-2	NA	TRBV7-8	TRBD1	CASSLGQGTGELFF	TGTGCCAGCAGCTTGGGACAGGGGACCGGGGAGCTGTTTTTT
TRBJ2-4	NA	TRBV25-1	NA	CASSGGSVNIQYF	TGTGCCAGCAGTGGAGGTTCGGTAAACATTCAGTACTTC
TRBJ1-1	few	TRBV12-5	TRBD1	CASGLVQRQGLPAFF	TGTGCTAGTGGTTTGGTACAGAGACAGGGGTTACCGGCTTTCTTT
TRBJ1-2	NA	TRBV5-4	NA	CASSLDRVKGYTF	TGTGCCAGCAGCTTGGACAGGGTCAAAGGCTACACCTTC
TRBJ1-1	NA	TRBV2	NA	CASSAGAMLATEAFF	TGTGCCAGCAGTGCCGGGGCCATGCTAGCGACTGAAGCTTTCTTT
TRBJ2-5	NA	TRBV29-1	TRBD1	CSAYRGRETQYF	TGCAGCGCCTACAGGGGGCGAGAGACCCAGTACTTC
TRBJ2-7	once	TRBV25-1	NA	CASSESVGRDYEQYF	TGTGCCAGCAGTGAAAGCGTAGGCAGAGACTACGAGCAGTACTTC
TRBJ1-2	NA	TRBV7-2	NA	CASSFSGGRGYTF	TGTGCCAGCAGCTTTTCGGGCGGTCGGGGCTACACCTTC
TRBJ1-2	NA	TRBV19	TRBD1	CASTLRTGFGYTF	TGTGCCAGTACCCTTCGGACAGGGTTTGGCTACACCTTC
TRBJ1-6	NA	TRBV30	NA	CAWSVWGNSPLHF	TGTGCCTGGAGTGTATGGGGTAATTCACCCCTCCACTTT
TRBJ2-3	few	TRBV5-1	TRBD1	CASSLAPTGPTDTQYF	TGCGCCAGCAGCTTGGCCCCGACAGGGCCCACAGATACGCAGTATTTT
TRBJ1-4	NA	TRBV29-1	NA	CSGGTSADEKLFF	TGCAGCGGCGGGACCTCGGCAGACGAAAAACTGTTTTTT
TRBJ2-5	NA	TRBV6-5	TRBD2	CATSGGQETQYF	TGTGCCACTAGCGGGGGCCAAGAGACCCAGTACTTC
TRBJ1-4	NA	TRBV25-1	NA	CASTTGGTPNEKLFF	TGTGCCAGCACCACTGGCGGGACTCCTAATGAAAAACTGTTTTTT
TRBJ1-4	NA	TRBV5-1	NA	CASRLAQGSNEKLFF	TGCGCCAGCAGGCTTGCCCAGGGGTCTAATGAAAAACTGTTTTTT
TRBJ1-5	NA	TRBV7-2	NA	CASSLLGLHNQPQHF	TGTGCCAGCAGCTTATTGGGACTCCACAATCAGCCCCAGCATTTT
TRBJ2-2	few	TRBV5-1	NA	CASTPGGPGELFF	TGCGCCAGCACTCCCGGGGGACCCGGGGAGCTGTTTTTT
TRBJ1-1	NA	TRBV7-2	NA	CASSFGGNTEAFF	TGTGCCAGCAGCTTCGGGGGGAACACTGAAGCTTTCTTT
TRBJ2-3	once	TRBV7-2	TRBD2	CASRLPGLATDTQYF	TGTGCCAGCAGACTACCGGGACTAGCAACAGATACGCAGTATTTT
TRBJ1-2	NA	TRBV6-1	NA	CASSEAGNYGYTF	TGTGCCAGCAGTGAAGCGGGGAACTATGGCTACACCTTC
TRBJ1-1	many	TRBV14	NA	CASSQDLGTANTEAFF	TGTGCCAGCAGCCAAGACCTCGGGACGGCGAACACTGAAGCTTTCTTT
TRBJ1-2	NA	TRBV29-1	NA	CSASSDLANYGYTF	TGCAGCGCCTCCTCGGACTTAGCTAACTATGGCTACACCTTC
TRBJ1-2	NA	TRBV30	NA	CAWSWSWGYTF	TGTGCCTGGTCTTGGAGTTGGGGCTACACCTTC
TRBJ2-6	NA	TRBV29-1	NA	CSVRGLGSGANVLTF	TGCAGCGTTCGTGGGCTCGGCTCTGGGGCCAACGTCCTGACTTTC
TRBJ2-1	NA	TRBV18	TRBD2	CASSPTTSGGTNEQFF	TGTGCCAGCTCACCAACGACTAGCGGGGGCACCAATGAGCAGTTCTTC
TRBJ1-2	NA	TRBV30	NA	CAWRESNYGYTF	TGTGCCTGGAGAGAATCTAACTATGGCTACACCTTC
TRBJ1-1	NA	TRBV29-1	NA	CSVSPGLNTEAFF	TGCAGCGTTTCTCCAGGGTTAAACACTGAAGCTTTCTTT
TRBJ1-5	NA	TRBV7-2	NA	CASSPSGTYQPQHF	TGTGCCAGCAGCCCCAGCGGCACCTATCAGCCCCAGCATTTT
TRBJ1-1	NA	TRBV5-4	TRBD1	CASSRTGTGGTEAFF	TGTGCCAGCAGCCGTACCGGGACAGGGGGCACTGAAGCTTTCTTT
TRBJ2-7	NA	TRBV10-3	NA	CAISESTGPLYF	TGTGCCATCAGTGAGTCCACGGGACCGCTTTACTTC
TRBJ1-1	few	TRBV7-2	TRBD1	CASSTHTGGVAFF	TGTGCCAGCAGCACCCACACAGGGGGCGTAGCTTTCTTT
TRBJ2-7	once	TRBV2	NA	CASGGDSYEQYF	TGTGCCAGCGGCGGGGATTCCTACGAGCAGTACTTC
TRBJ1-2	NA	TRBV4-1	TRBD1	CASSQTGGRYTF	TGCGCCAGCAGCCAGACAGGGGGACGCTACACCTTC
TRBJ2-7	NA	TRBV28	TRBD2	CASTPRGDEQYF	TGTGCCAGCACCCCTCGGGGGGACGAGCAGTACTTC
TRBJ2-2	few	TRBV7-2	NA	CASSRTVGVHGELFF	TGTGCCAGCAGCCGCACAGTGGGGGTTCACGGGGAGCTGTTTTTT
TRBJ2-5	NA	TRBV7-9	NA	CASPGGAAGETQYF	TGTGCCAGCCCAGGCGGGGCGGCGGGGGAGACCCAGTACTTC
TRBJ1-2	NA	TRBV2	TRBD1	CASSERITGDGYTF	TGTGCCAGCAGTGAAAGGATAACAGGGGATGGCTACACCTTC
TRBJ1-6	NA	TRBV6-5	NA	CASTPTRGNNSPLHF	TGTGCCAGCACCCCTACCAGGGGAAATAATTCACCCCTCCACTTT
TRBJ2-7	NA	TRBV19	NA	CASSRAVPSYEQYF	TGTGCCAGTAGTAGGGCGGTACCTTCCTACGAGCAGTACTTC
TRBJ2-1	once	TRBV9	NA	CASSVGWSVGEQFF	TGTGCCAGCAGCGTAGGCTGGTCAGTCGGTGAGCAGTTCTTC
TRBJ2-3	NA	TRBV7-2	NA	CASSLVLGGVKDTQYF	TGTGCCAGCAGCTTAGTACTAGGGGGGGTAAAAGATACGCAGTATTTT
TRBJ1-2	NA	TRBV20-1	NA	CSAKSYGYTF	TGCAGTGCTAAGTCCTATGGCTACACCTTC
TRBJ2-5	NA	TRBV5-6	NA	CASSLAQGRETQYF	TGTGCCAGCAGCTTGGCGCAGGGTCGGGAGACCCAGTACTTC
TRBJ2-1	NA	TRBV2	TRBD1	CASTHRGPSYNEQFF	TGTGCCAGCACCCACAGGGGGCCTTCCTACAATGAGCAGTTCTTC
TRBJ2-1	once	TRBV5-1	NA	CASSLRTYNEQFF	TGCGCCAGCAGCTTGAGGACATACAATGAGCAGTTCTTC
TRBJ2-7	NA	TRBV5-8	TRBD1	CASSLSQGTGDSYEQYF	TGTGCCAGCAGCTTGAGTCAAGGGACAGGGGATTCCTACGAGCAGTACTTC
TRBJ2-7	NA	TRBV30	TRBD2	CASGTSGGQEQYF	TGTGCCTCCGGGACTAGCGGGGGCCAAGAGCAGTACTTC
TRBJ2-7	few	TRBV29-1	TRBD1	CSVGGTGGYEQYF	TGCAGCGTCGGCGGGACAGGGGGTTACGAGCAGTACTTC
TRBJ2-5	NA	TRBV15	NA	CATSRGARGETQYF	TGTGCCACCAGCAGAGGGGCTAGAGGGGAGACCCAGTACTTC